The clone carrying this T cell receptor beta chain appeared a few times. These data are taken from a study of blood T cell repertoires in COVID-19. Study overall: Acute and convalescent COVID-19 specimens originated in the United States, Italy and Spain. Nucleic acid was either cDNA or gDNA, and it came from T cells, B-cell-depleted T cells, or PBMCs.

Authors' data handling: Amplification with reference gene primers provided the estimates of nucleated cell counts. TCRdb's table, derived via immunoSEQ multiplex PCR, lists solely in-frame clones and lacks some. D and trimming come from the DNA, and the V and J calls and clone size come from that table. The sample comprises fewer than 85,000 clones, roughly 88% of which are singletons, and 5.8% rests with the top ten. Germline-derived CDR1 and CDR2 are SNHLY and FYNNEI. The junction had 8 bases not matched to a gene; V was cut back by 5 bases and J by 5 bases. The CDR3 spans 17 residues. Sequencing was done on a sample of peripheral blood. This chain joins TRBV2 and TRBJ2-5; 16 bases align to TRBD2. The receptor comes from a man aged 45-65 years with active COVID-19. The CDR3, as DNA: TGTGCCAGCAGTTCTGGGACTAGCGGGAGGGCTTGGGAGACCCAGTACTTC. It encodes CASSSGTSGRAWETQYF.